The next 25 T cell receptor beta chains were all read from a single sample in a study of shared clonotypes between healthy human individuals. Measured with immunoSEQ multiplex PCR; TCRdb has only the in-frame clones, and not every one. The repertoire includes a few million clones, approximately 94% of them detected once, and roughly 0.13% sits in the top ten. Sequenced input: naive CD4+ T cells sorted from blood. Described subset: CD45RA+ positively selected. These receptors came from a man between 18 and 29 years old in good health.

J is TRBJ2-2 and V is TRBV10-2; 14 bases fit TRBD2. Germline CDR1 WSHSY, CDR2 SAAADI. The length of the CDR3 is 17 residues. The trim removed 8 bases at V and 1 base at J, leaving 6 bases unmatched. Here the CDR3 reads CASRRTSGGKNTGELFF. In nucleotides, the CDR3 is TGCGCCAGCCGACGGACTAGCGGGGGGAAGAACACCGGGGAGCTGTTTTTT.

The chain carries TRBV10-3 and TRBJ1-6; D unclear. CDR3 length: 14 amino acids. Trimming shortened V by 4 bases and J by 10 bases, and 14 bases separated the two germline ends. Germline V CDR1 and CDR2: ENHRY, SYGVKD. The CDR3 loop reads CAISVASVNSPLHF. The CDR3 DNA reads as TGTGCCATCAGTGTTGCCAGTGTGAACTCACCCCTCCACTTT.

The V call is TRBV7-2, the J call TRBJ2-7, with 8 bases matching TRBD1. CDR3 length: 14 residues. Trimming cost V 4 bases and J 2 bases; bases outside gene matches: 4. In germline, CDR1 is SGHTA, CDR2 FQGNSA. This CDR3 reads CASSWTGWTYEQYF. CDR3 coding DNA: TGTGCCAGCAGCTGGACAGGGTGGACCTACGAGCAGTACTTC.

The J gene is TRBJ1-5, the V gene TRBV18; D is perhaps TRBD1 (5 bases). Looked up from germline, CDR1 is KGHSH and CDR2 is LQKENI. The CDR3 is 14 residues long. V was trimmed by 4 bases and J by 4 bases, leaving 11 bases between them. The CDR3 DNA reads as TGTGCCAGCTCACAGGGACGGACGAATCAGCCCCAGCATTTT. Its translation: CASSQGRTNQPQHF.

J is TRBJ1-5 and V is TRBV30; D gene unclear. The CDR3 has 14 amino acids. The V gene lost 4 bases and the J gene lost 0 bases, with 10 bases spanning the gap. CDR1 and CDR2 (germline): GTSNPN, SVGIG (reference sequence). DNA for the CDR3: TGTGCCTGGAAGACGGCTTATAGCAATCAGCCCCAGCATTTT. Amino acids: CAWKTAYSNQPQHF.

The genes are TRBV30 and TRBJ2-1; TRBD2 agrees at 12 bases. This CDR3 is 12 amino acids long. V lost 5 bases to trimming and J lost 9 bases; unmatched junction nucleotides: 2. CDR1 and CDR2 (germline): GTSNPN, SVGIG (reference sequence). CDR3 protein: CAWASGGGEQFF. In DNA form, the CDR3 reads TGTGCCTGGGCTAGCGGGGGGGGTGAGCAGTTCTTC.

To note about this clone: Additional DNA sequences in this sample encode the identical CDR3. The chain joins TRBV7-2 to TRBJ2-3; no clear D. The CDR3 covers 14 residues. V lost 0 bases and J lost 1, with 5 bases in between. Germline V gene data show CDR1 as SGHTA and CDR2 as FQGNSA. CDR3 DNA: TGTGCCAGCAGCTTAGCAAAAGGCACAGATACGCAGTATTTT. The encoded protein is CASSLAKGTDTQYF.

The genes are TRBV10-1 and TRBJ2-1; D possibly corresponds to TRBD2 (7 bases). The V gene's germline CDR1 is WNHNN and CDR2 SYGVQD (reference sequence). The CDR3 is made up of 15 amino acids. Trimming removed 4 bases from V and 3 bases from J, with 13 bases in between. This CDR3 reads CASSGQGGGYNEQFF. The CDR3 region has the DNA TGCGCCAGCAGTGGGCAGGGAGGGGGCTACAATGAGCAGTTCTTC.

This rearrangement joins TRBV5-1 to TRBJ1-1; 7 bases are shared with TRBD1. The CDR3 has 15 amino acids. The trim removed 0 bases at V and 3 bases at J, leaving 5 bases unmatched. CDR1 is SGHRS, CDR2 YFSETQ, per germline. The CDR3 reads CASSLVAGGDTEAFF. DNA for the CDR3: TGCGCCAGCAGCTTGGTTGCAGGGGGGGACACTGAAGCTTTCTTT.

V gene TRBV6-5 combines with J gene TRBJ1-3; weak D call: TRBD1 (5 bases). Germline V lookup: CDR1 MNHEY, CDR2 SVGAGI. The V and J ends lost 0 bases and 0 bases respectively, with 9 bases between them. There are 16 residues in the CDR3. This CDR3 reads CASSYSRQLSGNTIYF. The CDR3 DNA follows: TGTGCCAGCAGTTACTCGCGACAGCTCTCTGGAAACACCATATATTTT.

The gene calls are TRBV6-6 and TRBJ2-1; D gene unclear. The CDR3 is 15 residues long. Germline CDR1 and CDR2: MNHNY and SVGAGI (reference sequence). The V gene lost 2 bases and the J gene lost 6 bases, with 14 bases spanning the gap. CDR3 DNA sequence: TGTGCCAGCAGTTACGGGCAGCTCCGAAGCAATGAGCAGTTCTTC. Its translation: CASSYGQLRSNEQFF.

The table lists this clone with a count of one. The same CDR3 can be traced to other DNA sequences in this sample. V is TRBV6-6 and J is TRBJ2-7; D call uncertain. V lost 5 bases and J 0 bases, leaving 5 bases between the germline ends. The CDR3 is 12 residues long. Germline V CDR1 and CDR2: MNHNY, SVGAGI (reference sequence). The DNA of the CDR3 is TGTGCCAGCAGTACGTCCTCCTACGAGCAGTACTTC. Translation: CASSTSSYEQYF.

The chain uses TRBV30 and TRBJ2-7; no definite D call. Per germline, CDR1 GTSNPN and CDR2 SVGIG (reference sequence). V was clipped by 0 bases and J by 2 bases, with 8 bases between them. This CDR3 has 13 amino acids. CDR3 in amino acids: CAWSVNRAYEQYF. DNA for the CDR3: TGTGCCTGGAGTGTAAATAGGGCCTACGAGCAGTACTTC.

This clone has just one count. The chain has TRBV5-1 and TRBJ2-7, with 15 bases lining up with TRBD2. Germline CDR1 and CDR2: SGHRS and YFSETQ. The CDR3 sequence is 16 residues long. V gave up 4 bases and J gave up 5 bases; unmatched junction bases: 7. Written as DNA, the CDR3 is TGCGCCAGCAGCCATGGACTAGCGGGAGGGATCGACGAGCAGTACTTC. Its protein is CASSHGLAGGIDEQYF.

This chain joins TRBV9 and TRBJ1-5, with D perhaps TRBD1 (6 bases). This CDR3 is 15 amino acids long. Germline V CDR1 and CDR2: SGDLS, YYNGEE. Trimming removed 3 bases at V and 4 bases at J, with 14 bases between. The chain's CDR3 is CASSAEGVANQPQHF. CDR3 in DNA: TGTGCCAGCAGCGCCGAGGGGGTGGCAAATCAGCCCCAGCATTTT. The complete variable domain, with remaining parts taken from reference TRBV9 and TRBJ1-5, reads DSGVTQTPKHLITATGQRVTLRCSPRSGDLSVYWYQQSLDQGLQFLIQYYNGEERAKGNILERFSAQQFPDLHSELNLSSLELGDSALYFCASSAEGVANQPQHFGDGTRLSIL.

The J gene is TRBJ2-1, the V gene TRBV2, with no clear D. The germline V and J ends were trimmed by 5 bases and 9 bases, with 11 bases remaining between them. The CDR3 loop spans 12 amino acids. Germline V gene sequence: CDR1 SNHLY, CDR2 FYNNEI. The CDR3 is CASSIDKGEQFF. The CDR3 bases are TGTGCCAGCAGTATCGACAAGGGTGAGCAGTTCTTC.

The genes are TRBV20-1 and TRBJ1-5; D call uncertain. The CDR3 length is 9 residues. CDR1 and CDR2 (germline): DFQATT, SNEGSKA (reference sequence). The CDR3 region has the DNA TGCAGCACGGGGAAGCCCCAGCATTTT. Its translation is CSTGKPQHF.

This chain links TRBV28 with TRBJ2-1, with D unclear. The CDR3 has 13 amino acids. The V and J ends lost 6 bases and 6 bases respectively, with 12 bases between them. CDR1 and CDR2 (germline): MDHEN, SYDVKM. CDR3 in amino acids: CASSKTRINEQFF. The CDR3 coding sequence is TGTGCCAGCAGCAAAACGAGAATCAATGAGCAGTTCTTC.

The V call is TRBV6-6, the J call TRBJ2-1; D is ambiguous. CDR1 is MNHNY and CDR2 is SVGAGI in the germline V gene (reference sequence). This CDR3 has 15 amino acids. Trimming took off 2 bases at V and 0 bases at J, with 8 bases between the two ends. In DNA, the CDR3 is TGTGCCAGCAGTTACGGGCAGTTCTCCTACAATGAGCAGTTCTTC. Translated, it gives CASSYGQFSYNEQFF.

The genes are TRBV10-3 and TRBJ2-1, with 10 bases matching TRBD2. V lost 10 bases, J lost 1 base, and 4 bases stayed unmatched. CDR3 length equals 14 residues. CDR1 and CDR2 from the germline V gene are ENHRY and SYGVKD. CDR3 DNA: TGTGCCACCGAACTAGCGGGATCCTACAATGAGCAGTTCTTC. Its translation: CATELAGSYNEQFF.

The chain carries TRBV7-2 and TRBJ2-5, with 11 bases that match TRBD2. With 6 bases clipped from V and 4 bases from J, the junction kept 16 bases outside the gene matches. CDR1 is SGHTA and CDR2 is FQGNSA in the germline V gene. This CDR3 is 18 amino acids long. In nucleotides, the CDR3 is TGTGCCAGCAGTCCTTCGGAAGTAGCGGGGGGGCTTGGAGAGACCCAGTACTTC. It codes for CASSPSEVAGGLGETQYF.

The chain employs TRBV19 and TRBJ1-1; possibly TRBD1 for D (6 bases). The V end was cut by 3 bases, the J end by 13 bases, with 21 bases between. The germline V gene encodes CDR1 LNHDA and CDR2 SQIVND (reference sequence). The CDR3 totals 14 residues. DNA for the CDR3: TGTGCCAGTAGTATCGGTACAGGGTTACTAGTAGTTTTCTTT. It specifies CASSIGTGLLVVFF.

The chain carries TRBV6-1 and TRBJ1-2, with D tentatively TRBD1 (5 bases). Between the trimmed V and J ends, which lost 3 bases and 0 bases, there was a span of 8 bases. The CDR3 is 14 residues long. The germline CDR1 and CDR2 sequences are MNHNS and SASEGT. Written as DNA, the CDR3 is TGTGCCAGCAGTGAGATGACAGCTAACTATGGCTACACCTTC. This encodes CASSEMTANYGYTF.

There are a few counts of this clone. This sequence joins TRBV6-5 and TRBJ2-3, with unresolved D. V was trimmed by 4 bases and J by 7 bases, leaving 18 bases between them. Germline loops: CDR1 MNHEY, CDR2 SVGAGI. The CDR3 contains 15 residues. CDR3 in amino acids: CASSFSIPKQHTQYF. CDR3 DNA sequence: TGTGCCAGCAGTTTCTCGATCCCAAAACAGCATACGCAGTATTTT.

CDR3 residues: CSVVADSYNEQFF. CDR3 in DNA: TGCAGCGTTGTAGCGGACTCCTACAATGAGCAGTTCTTC. V is TRBV29-1 and J is TRBJ2-1; D possibly corresponds to TRBD2 (6 bases). V gave up 4 bases and J gave up 0 bases, with 7 bases separating them. The CDR3 length is 13 residues. Germline V gene sequence: CDR1 SQVTM, CDR2 ANQGSEA.